The T cell receptor beta chain under discussion was sequenced for a study of identical twins. Study results and caveats: Insertions ran lower in abundant cord blood beta clonotypes, though not in memory repertoires. Twins shared out-of-frame alpha sequences with excess low generation probability. Among monozygotic twins, out-of-frame TCR alpha sharing exceeded what models predicted.

Trimming cost V 8 bases and J 2 bases; bases outside gene matches: 6. CDR1 is ENHRY and CDR2 is SYGVKD in the germline V gene. The CDR3 has 14 residues. With regard to this clonotype: The antigen remains undetermined.

cDNA molecules carried unique molecular identifiers, and template switching added a universal primer site. One entry per CDR3 protein, called by TCRdb with MiXCR from the 5' RACE reads. This sample has more than 1.5 million distinct CDR3 sequences, with under 35% found just once. The sample consisted of cord blood. The TCR comes from a newborn girl in good health. The gene calls are TRBV10-3 and TRBJ2-7; 10 positions agree with TRBD1. The CDR3 sequence is CAISGTGEPYEQYF. As DNA, the CDR3 is TGTGCCATCTCCGGGACAGGGGAACCCTACGAGCAGTACTTC.